A selection of T cell receptor beta chains follows, all from one sample in a study of cytomegalovirus exposure and HLA in healthy donors. TCRdb's copy holds only in-frame clones and misses some; the assay was immunoSEQ multiplex PCR. The sample yields more than 150,000 clones, about three quarters seen once. Sequencing used PBMCs. The receptors shown here come from a man between 18 and 29 years old in good health and CMV-seronegative. Both conserved end residues are part of each CDR3. The D gene is left open where the match is weak. The listing skips clone size in some rows; elsewhere it reads once, few, many or a size class.

TRBV9	TRBJ2-2	NA	NA	CASSAPATRKSKPGELFF	TGTGCCAGCAGCGCACCCGCGACTAGGAAATCTAAGCCCGGGGAGCTGTTTTTT
TRBV4-3	TRBJ2-7	TRBD2	NA	CASSQETSGSYEQYF	TGCGCCAGCAGCCAAGAGACCAGCGGGAGTTACGAGCAGTACTTC
TRBV29-1	TRBJ1-2	NA	NA	CSVEGRLAGGYTF	TGCAGCGTTGAGGGCAGGCTAGCGGGGGGCTACACCTTC
TRBV4-1	TRBJ1-1	TRBD1	NA	CASSLRQGAPTEAFF	TGCGCCAGCAGCCTTAGACAGGGGGCGCCCACTGAAGCTTTCTTT
TRBV11-3	TRBJ2-2	NA	NA	CASRRGRTNTGELFF	TGTGCCAGCCGCAGAGGGCGGACGAACACCGGGGAGCTGTTTTTT
TRBV21-1	TRBJ2-7	NA	NA	CASSKTRTGKTCPYEQYF	TGTGCCAGCAGCAAAACCCGGACAGGGAAAACATGCCCCTACGAGCAGTACTTC
TRBV7-9	TRBJ1-1	NA	NA	CASSSYRVDITEAFF	TGTGCCAGCAGCTCCTACAGGGTGGACATCACTGAAGCTTTCTTT
TRBV6-5	TRBJ1-5	NA	once	CASSYSSNQPQHF	TGTGCCAGCAGTTACTCCTCCAATCAGCCCCAGCATTTT
TRBV27	TRBJ1-4	TRBD1	NA	CASSPGGRDRYEKLFF	TGTGCCAGCAGTCCCGGAGGGCGGGACAGATATGAAAAACTGTTTTTT
TRBV13	TRBJ1-2	NA	NA	CASSFRDGYTF	TGTGCCAGCAGCTTCCGGGATGGCTACACCTTC
TRBV29-1	TRBJ1-2	TRBD1	NA	CSVRSPGQGFGYTF	TGCAGCGTTCGGTCTCCGGGACAGGGATTTGGCTACACCTTC
TRBV7-3	TRBJ2-2	TRBD1	NA	CASSLTRTGGTGELFF	TGTGCCAGCAGCTTAACTAGGACAGGGGGAACCGGGGAGCTGTTTTTT
TRBV4-3	TRBJ1-5	NA	few	CASSQEAGSDQPQHF	TGCGCCAGCAGCCAAGAGGCAGGGTCAGACCAGCCCCAGCATTTT
TRBV18	TRBJ2-4	TRBD1	few	CASSPYTGTGATKNIQYF	TGTGCCAGCTCACCGTACACCGGGACAGGGGCGACCAAAAACATTCAGTACTTC
TRBV6-5	TRBJ1-1	NA	NA	CASSRTENTEAFF	TGTGCCAGCAGCCGGACAGAGAACACTGAAGCTTTCTTT
TRBV6-1	TRBJ1-2	NA	NA	CASSEALRPRIGGYTF	TGTGCCAGCAGTGAAGCATTGAGACCCAGGATTGGGGGCTACACCTTC
TRBV11-1	TRBJ1-1	TRBD1	NA	CASSRTGEAFF	TGTGCCAGCAGCCGGACAGGTGAAGCTTTCTTT
TRBV28	TRBJ2-7	NA	NA	CASSSPTGFSYEQYF	TGTGCCAGCAGTTCTCCCACAGGATTCTCCTACGAGCAGTACTTC
TRBV19	TRBJ1-2	TRBD1	NA	CASSIYRGMRYGYTF	TGTGCCAGTAGTATCTACAGGGGGATGAGGTATGGCTACACCTTC
TRBV6-5	TRBJ1-2	NA	NA	CASSLLRGNYGYTF	TGTGCCAGCAGCTTACTCCGGGGGAACTATGGCTACACCTTC
TRBV4-3	TRBJ1-4	TRBD1	NA	CASSQDLGDGDRGAEKLFF	TGCGCCAGCAGCCAAGATTTGGGTGACGGGGACAGGGGAGCTGAAAAACTGTTTTTT
TRBV5-1	TRBJ1-2	NA	NA	CASSGTLGGSGGYTF	TGCGCCAGCAGTGGTACTCTTGGTGGGTCAGGTGGCTACACCTTC
TRBV7-2	TRBJ2-7	NA	once	CASSFGIFYEQYF	TGTGCCAGCAGCTTCGGGATCTTCTACGAGCAGTACTTC
TRBV13	TRBJ1-1	TRBD1	NA	CASSPRQGQGTEAFF	TGTGCCAGCAGCCCGAGACAGGGTCAGGGCACTGAAGCTTTCTTT
TRBV6-5	TRBJ2-1	NA	NA	CASSYEHNNEQFF	TGTGCCAGCAGTTACGAACACAACAATGAGCAGTTCTTC
TRBV27	TRBJ1-5	TRBD1	NA	CASSSGTGRNNQPQHF	TGTGCCAGCAGTTCCGGGACAGGAAGAAACAATCAGCCCCAGCATTTT
TRBV30	TRBJ1-3	TRBD1	NA	CAWSAGTVYISGNTIYF	TGTGCCTGGAGTGCCGGGACAGTGTATATCTCTGGAAACACCATATATTTT
TRBV5-4	TRBJ2-1	NA	NA	CASSSPPVGEQFF	TGTGCCAGCAGCTCCCCCCCAGTTGGTGAGCAGTTCTTC
TRBV4-3	TRBJ2-7	TRBD2	NA	CASSQDFTGGTSYEQYF	TGCGCCAGCAGCCAAGATTTTACGGGAGGGACGAGCTACGAGCAGTACTTC